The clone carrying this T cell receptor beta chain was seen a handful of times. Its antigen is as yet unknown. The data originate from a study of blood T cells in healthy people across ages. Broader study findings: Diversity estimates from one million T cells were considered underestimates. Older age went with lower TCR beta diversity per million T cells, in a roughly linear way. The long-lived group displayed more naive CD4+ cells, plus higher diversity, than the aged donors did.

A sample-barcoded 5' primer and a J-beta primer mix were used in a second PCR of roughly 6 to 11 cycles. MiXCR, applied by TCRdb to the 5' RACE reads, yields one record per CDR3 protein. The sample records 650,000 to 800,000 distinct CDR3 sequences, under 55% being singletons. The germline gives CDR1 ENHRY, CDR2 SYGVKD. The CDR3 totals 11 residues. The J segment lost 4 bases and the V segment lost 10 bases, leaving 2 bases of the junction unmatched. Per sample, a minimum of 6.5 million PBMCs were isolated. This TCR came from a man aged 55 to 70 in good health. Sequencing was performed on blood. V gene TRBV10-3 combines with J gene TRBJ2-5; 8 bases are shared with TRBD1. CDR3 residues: CATGTGETQYF. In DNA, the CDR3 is TGTGCCACCGGGACAGGAGAGACCCAGTACTTC.